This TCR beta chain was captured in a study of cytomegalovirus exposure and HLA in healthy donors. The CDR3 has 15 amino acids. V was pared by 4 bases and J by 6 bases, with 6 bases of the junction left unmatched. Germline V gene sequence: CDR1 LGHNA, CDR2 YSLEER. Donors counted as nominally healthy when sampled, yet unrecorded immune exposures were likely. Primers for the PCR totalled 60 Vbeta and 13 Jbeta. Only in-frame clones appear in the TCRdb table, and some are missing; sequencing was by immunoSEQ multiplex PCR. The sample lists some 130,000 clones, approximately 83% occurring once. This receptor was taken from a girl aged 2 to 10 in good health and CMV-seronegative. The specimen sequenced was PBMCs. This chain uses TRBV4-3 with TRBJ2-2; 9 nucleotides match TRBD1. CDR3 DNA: TGCGCCAGCAGCCGGGACAGGGTTCAGCCCGGGGAGCTGTTTTTT. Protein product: CASSRDRVQPGELFF.